The sequence of this TCR beta chain was determined in a study of memory CD4+ T cells and cytomegalovirus serostatus. General study results and limits: Suggested: most of the CMV-linked TCR signature lies in CD4+ memory cells. A US-trained random forest predicted CMV serostatus with median AUC around 0.93.

The sort gate was single viable CD3+CD4+CD8-CD45RO+ cells for memory CD4+ T cells. Details on this clone: The antigen remains unidentified.

TCRdb keeps only in-frame clones here, not all; method: immunoSEQ multiplex PCR. The sample lists 80,000 to 100,000 clones, 80% seen once, with less than 4.5% in the top ten. The V gene end was trimmed by 2 bases and the J gene end by 2 bases; junction bases not matched to a gene: 9. The CDR3 has 16 amino acids. Germline lookup yields CDR1 SGHAT and CDR2 FQNNGV. The chain recombines TRBV11-2 with TRBJ2-7, with 7 positions matching TRBD1. The receptor was isolated from an adult in good health and CMV-seropositive. Sequenced input: memory CD4+ T cells from blood. CDR3 region: CASSLNVGDSPYEQYF. The CDR3 DNA follows: TGTGCCAGCAGCTTAAACGTTGGGGACAGCCCCTACGAGCAGTACTTC.